The 12 T cell receptor beta chains reported below all come from one sample, sequenced in a study of blood T cell repertoires in COVID-19. The assay was immunoSEQ multiplex PCR, and TCRdb's table has in-frame clones only and misses some. Here the sample spans around 260,000 clones, around 82% being singletons. Sequenced material: peripheral blood. The source is a human donor with COVID-19, enrolled during active disease. The donor label of this sample is uncertain.

Notes on this clone: The sample holds other DNA sequences that translate to the same CDR3. The V call is TRBV19, the J call TRBJ2-7; 7 bases align to TRBD1. Germline V gene sequence: CDR1 LNHDA, CDR2 SQIVND (reference sequence). The CDR3 length is 16 residues. V lost 3 bases and J lost 0; bases outside the gene matches: 8. The CDR3 protein is CASSMSVAGGSYEQYF. The CDR3 DNA reads TGTGCCAGTAGTATGTCGGTGGCAGGGGGCTCCTACGAGCAGTACTTC.

This clone was recorded a few times. The chain uses TRBV2 and TRBJ2-4; D is unresolved. V lost 4 bases and J 2 bases, leaving 12 bases between the germline ends. Germline values: CDR1 SNHLY, CDR2 FYNNEI. The CDR3 contains 15 residues. Written as DNA, the CDR3 is TGTGCCAGCAGTGCCTCACACCTGACCAAAAACATTCAGTACTTC. It yields the protein CASSASHLTKNIQYF.

The chain recombines TRBV6-2 or TRBV6-3 with TRBJ1-1; a weak D match, TRBD1 (6 bases). V lost 6 bases and J 2 bases, leaving 13 bases between the germline ends. The CDR3 runs 14 residues. The germline V gene has CDR1 MNHEY and CDR2 SVGEGT. CDR3 in amino acids: CASSGQGTNTEAFF. The CDR3 nucleotides are TGTGCCAGCAGCGGTCAGGGGACCAACACTGAAGCTTTCTTT.

As for this clone: The junction does not match germline at one end; this may be a read error. The rearrangement uses TRBV12-3 or TRBV12-4 and TRBJ1-1, with D tentatively TRBD1 (6 bases). This CDR3 has 13 residues. The CDR3 DNA is TGTGCCAGCAGTGTCGGACAGAACAATGAAGCTTTCTTT. It specifies CASSVGQNNEAFF.

The chain recombines TRBV5-1 with TRBJ1-4; 7 nucleotides match TRBD1. This CDR3 region has 16 residues. The junction had 3 bases not matched to a gene; V was cut back by 1 base and J by 0 bases. Per germline, CDR1 SGHRS and CDR2 YFSETQ. The CDR3 bases are TGCGCCAGCAGCTTGTCGGGGACAGCAACTAATGAAAAACTGTTTTTT. Its protein product is CASSLSGTATNEKLFF.

The chain has TRBV5-5 and TRBJ2-3; 8 positions agree with TRBD2. Germline CDR1 reads SGHKS; CDR2 reads YYEKEE (reference sequence). This CDR3 has 16 amino acids. V dropped 0 bases and J dropped 2; count of bases not matched to a gene: 5. CDR3 bases: TGTGCCAGCAGCTTGGGGGCGGGAGGTCCCACAGATACGCAGTATTTT. This codes for CASSLGAGGPTDTQYF.

V usage is TRBV29-1 and J usage is TRBJ1-1; perhaps TRBD1 as D (6 bases). The CDR3 has 11 residues. V was clipped by 5 bases and J by 6 bases, with 10 bases between them. CDR1 and CDR2 from the germline V gene are SQVTM and ANQGSEA. CDR3 nucleotide sequence: TGCAGCGTTACCAGGGGCGCTGAAGCTTTCTTT. Translating it yields CSVTRGAEAFF.

V usage is TRBV10-3 and J usage is TRBJ1-5; perhaps TRBD1 as D (6 bases). Germline CDR1 ENHRY, CDR2 SYGVKD. The CDR3 is 16 amino acids. V was pared by 2 bases and J by 2 bases, with 13 bases between. CDR3 protein: CAISEGRGGGNQPQHF. CDR3 sequence (DNA): TGTGCCATCAGTGAGGGGAGAGGGGGTGGCAATCAGCCCCAGCATTTT.

This chain connects TRBV3-1 (or the pseudogene TRBV3-2) to TRBJ2-2, with TRBD2 as a possible D gene (5 bases). There are 19 residues in the CDR3. Germline CDR1 is LGHDT and CDR2 is YNNKEL (reference sequence). V was clipped by 0 bases and J by 0 bases, with 17 bases between them. The CDR3: CASSQERGSAQPNTGELFF. As DNA, the CDR3 is TGTGCCAGCAGCCAAGAGCGAGGTAGCGCTCAACCGAACACCGGGGAGCTGTTTTTT.

This clone appeared a few times. V and J are TRBV28 and TRBJ2-3; 10 bases match TRBD2. In germline, CDR1 is MDHEN, CDR2 SYDVKM. With 5 bases clipped from V and 4 bases from J, the junction kept 9 bases outside the gene matches. The CDR3 runs 16 residues. CDR3 residues: CASSPFRAGGSDTQYF. CDR3 sequence (DNA): TGTGCCAGCAGTCCCTTTCGAGCGGGAGGGTCAGATACGCAGTATTTT. The whole variable domain, remainder taken from reference TRBV28 and TRBJ2-3, is DVKVTQSSRYLVKRTGEKVFLECVQDMDHENMFWYRQDPGLGLRLIYFSYDVKMKEKGDIPEGYSVSREKKERFSLILESASTNQTSMYLCASSPFRAGGSDTQYFGPGTRLTVL.

The chain carries TRBV6-2 or TRBV6-3 and TRBJ2-7; 16 positions match TRBD2. From germline, CDR1 is MNHEY and CDR2 SVGEGT. Trimming removed 2 bases from V and 1 base from J; junction bases left unmatched: 8. The CDR3 spans 19 residues. The CDR3 spells CASSYAGLAGGEHSYEQYF. DNA of the CDR3: TGTGCCAGCAGTTACGCGGGACTAGCGGGAGGGGAACATTCCTACGAGCAGTACTTC.

This clone has just a few counts. The chain has TRBV7-8 and TRBJ1-6, with 8 bases identical to TRBD1. The V and J ends lost 2 bases and 8 bases, in that order; junction bases with no gene match: 5. CDR3 length equals 15 residues. Germline V gene data show CDR1 as SGHVS and CDR2 as FQNEAQ. This chain's CDR3 is CASSLRGQAYSPLHF. The CDR3 DNA sequence: TGTGCCAGCAGCTTAAGGGGACAGGCTTATTCACCCCTCCACTTT.